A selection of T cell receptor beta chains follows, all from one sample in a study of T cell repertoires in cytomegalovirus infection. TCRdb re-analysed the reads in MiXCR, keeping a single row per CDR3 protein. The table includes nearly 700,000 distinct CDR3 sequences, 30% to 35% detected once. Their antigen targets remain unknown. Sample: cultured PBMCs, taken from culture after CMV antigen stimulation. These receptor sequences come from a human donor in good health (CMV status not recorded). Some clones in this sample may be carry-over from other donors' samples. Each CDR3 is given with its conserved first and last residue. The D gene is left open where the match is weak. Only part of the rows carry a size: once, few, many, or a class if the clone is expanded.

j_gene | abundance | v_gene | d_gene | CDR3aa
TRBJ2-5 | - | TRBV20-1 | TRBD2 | CSARDPSGQETQYF
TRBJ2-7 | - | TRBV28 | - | CASGGGLYEQYF
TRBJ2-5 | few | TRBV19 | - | CASSIATGGTQYF
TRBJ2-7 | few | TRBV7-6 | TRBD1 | CASSFRSAGQGYEQYF
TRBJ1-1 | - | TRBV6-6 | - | CASSYSSGLSNTEAFF
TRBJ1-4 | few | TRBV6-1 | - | CASSSGQSYEKLFF
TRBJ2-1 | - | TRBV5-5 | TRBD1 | CASSPGGRPNEQFF
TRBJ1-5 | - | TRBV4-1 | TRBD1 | CASSQGFEQGWYSNQPQHF
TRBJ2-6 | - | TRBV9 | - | CASSFRQNGANVLTF
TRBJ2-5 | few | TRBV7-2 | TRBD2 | CASSLGGGIRETQYF